These 31 T cell receptor beta chains were sequenced from one sample in a study of blood T cells in healthy people across ages. With a J-beta primer mix and a sample-barcoded 5' primer, a second PCR ran about 7 to 12 cycles. MiXCR, applied by TCRdb to the 5' RACE reads, yields one record per CDR3 protein. The sample shows 700,000 to 900,000 distinct CDR3 sequences, about 55% of them seen only once. Sequencing used blood. The receptor set was obtained from a man older than 75 in good health.

This chain connects TRBV6-6 to TRBJ2-3; 11 bases are a match to TRBD2. Looked up from germline, CDR1 is MNHNY and CDR2 is SVGAGI (reference sequence). The ends lost 6 bases at V and 14 bases at J; junction bases unmatched: 19. The CDR3 contains 16 residues. This chain's CDR3 is CASRITSGSGHRYAYF. CDR3 DNA: TGTGCCAGCAGAATCACTAGCGGGAGCGGTCACAGATACGCGTATTTT.

The sample holds one count of this clonotype. The chain links TRBV5-1 to TRBJ2-5; the D is unclear. The CDR3 runs 15 residues. Per germline, CDR1 SGHRS and CDR2 YFSETQ. Deletions cut 5 bases from V and 2 bases from J, with 16 bases between. CDR3 in amino acids: CASSRFRAQQETQYF. CDR3 DNA: TGCGCCAGCAGTCGTTTCCGGGCTCAACAAGAGACCCAGTACTTC.

This clonotype has more than one count but fewer than ten. V usage is TRBV11-1 and J usage is TRBJ2-5; 13 bases match TRBD2. The CDR3 loop spans 14 amino acids. Germline CDR1 is SGHAT and CDR2 is FQDESV (reference sequence). The J segment lost 7 bases and the V segment lost 8 bases, leaving 7 bases of the junction unmatched. In DNA form, the CDR3 reads TGTGCCAGCGGAGGGACTAGCGGGGCGCGGACCCAGTACTTC. Translating it yields CASGGTSGARTQYF.

The table lists this clonotype with a few counts. V and J are TRBV29-1 and TRBJ2-6; D might be TRBD2 (6 bases). Trimming removed 3 bases from V and 2 bases from J, with 8 bases in between. CDR3 length equals 14 residues. Germline-derived CDR1 and CDR2 are SQVTM and ANQGSEA. The DNA of the CDR3 is TGCAGCGTTGATTGGGGGGCTGGGGCCAACGTCCTGACTTTC. As protein: CSVDWGAGANVLTF.

This clonotype was seen more than once but under ten times. This chain joins TRBV6-5 and TRBJ2-7; D tentatively fits TRBD1 or TRBD2 (5 bases each). V shed 7 bases and J shed 1 base, with 14 bases lying between them. Germline V lookup: CDR1 MNHEY, CDR2 SVGAGI. The CDR3 runs to 14 residues. CDR3 residues: CASTGTGGSYEQYF. CDR3 in DNA: TGTGCCAGCACCGGGACCGGCGGATCCTACGAGCAGTACTTC.

The sample holds a few counts of this clonotype. The J gene is TRBJ1-2, the V gene TRBV20-1; possible D gene TRBD1, 5 bases. The CDR3 has 13 residues. The ends were cut back, 0 bases at V and 6 bases at J, with 11 bases in the middle. The V gene's germline CDR1 is DFQATT and CDR2 SNEGSKA (reference sequence). In DNA, the CDR3 is TGCAGTGCTAGAGATCTGGGGGTGGATGGCTACACCTTC. It encodes CSARDLGVDGYTF.

The chain uses TRBV3-1 and TRBJ2-4, with TRBD1 matching over 7 bases. Germline trimming cut 1 base from V and 3 bases from J; bases unmatched to any gene: 6. Germline values: CDR1 LGHDT, CDR2 YNNKEL (reference sequence). The CDR3 is made up of 16 amino acids. CDR3 nucleotides: TGTGCCAGCAGCCAAGCGTCGGGACAGCTCAAAAACATTCAGTACTTC. It codes for CASSQASGQLKNIQYF. The full variable domain, with the rest looked up from reference TRBV3-1 and TRBJ2-4, is DTAVSQTPKYLVTQMGNDKSIKCEQNLGHDTMYWYKQDSKKFLKIMFSYNNKELIINETVPNRFSPKSPDKAHLNLHINSLELGDSAVYFCASSQASGQLKNIQYFGAGTRLSVL.

In its sample, this clonotype was seen many times. The rearrangement uses TRBV5-1 and TRBJ2-3, with 7 nucleotides matching TRBD2. Germline lookup yields CDR1 SGHRS and CDR2 YFSETQ. J was trimmed by 0 bases and V by 0 bases; bases with no gene match: 7. There are 17 residues in the CDR3. CDR3 coding DNA: TGCGCCAGCAGCTTGGTGATCAGCGGGACCAGCACAGATACGCAGTATTTT. Translation: CASSLVISGTSTDTQYF.

A few counts support this clonotype. The chain couples TRBV29-1 to TRBJ2-1; D not certain. Per the germline V gene, CDR1 is SQVTM and CDR2 is ANQGSEA. The CDR3 runs 11 residues. Trimming took 7 bases from V and 9 from J, leaving 13 bases between them. CDR3 sequence reads: CSAARSSEQFF. The CDR3 nucleotides read TGCAGCGCCGCCCGTAGTAGTGAGCAGTTCTTC.

The chain combines TRBV21-1 with TRBJ2-4; the D segment call TRBD2 is taken from the table without a DNA check. Judging by the DNA end, TRBJ2-7 fits better; the J call may be wrong. TRBV21-1 is a pseudogene. This CDR3 is 17 amino acids long. The CDR3 region has the DNA TGTGCCAGCAGCAAAGGATACGCGAGCGGGAGAATCTACGAGCAGTACTTC. This encodes CASSKGYASGRIYEQYF.

The genes are TRBV13 and TRBJ2-1, with D unclear. V dropped 0 bases and J dropped 2 bases, with 5 bases sitting between them. The CDR3 loop spans 14 amino acids. Per germline, CDR1 PRHDT and CDR2 FYEKMQ (reference sequence). This chain's CDR3 is CASSLGVAYNEQFF. The CDR3 bases are TGTGCCAGCAGCTTAGGGGTGGCCTACAATGAGCAGTTCTTC.

This sequence joins TRBV9 and TRBJ2-1; tentatively, D is TRBD2 (5 bases). The CDR3 is made up of 16 amino acids. Germline V gene sequence: CDR1 SGDLS, CDR2 YYNGEE. Trimming cost V 0 bases and J 2 bases, with 12 bases left between them. The CDR3 protein is CASSVGPRATYNEQFF. DNA for the CDR3: TGTGCCAGCAGCGTAGGTCCGAGGGCCACCTACAATGAGCAGTTCTTC.

This chain connects TRBV6-5 to TRBJ1-2; D ambiguous. V was clipped by 0 bases and J by 8 bases, with 13 bases between them. This CDR3 region has 14 residues. Germline V gives CDR1 MNHEY, CDR2 SVGAGI. The CDR3 nucleotides are TGTGCCAGCAGTTACTCGATGGCCTCCGGGGGCTACACCTTC. Residues: CASSYSMASGGYTF.

The rearrangement links TRBV5-1 to TRBJ2-1; a possible D gene is TRBD2 (5 bases). V shed 2 bases and J shed 1 base, with 13 bases lying between them. CDR3 length equals 16 residues. The germline V gene encodes CDR1 SGHRS and CDR2 YFSETQ. The CDR3 spells CASSFNPTGSYNEQFF. The CDR3 DNA sequence: TGCGCCAGCAGCTTCAACCCAACGGGATCCTACAATGAGCAGTTCTTC.

J is TRBJ2-1 and V is TRBV9; D is unresolved. Trimming pared 6 bases from V and 10 bases from J, leaving 8 bases between. Per the germline V gene, CDR1 is SGDLS and CDR2 is YYNGEE. The CDR3 spans 10 residues. As DNA, the CDR3 is TGTGCCAGCACCCCCAGGGAGCAGTTCTTC. Amino acid sequence: CASTPREQFF.

The sample holds a few counts of this clonotype. This rearrangement joins TRBV5-1 to TRBJ2-5; 10 bases map to TRBD1. Near its end, the DNA agrees better with TRBJ2-7, so the J call may be wrong. This CDR3 has 15 amino acids. CDR1 is SGHRS, CDR2 YFSETQ, per germline. The CDR3: CASSFDGTGAYEQYF. The CDR3 DNA sequence: TGCGCCAGCAGCTTCGATGGGACAGGGGCCTACGAGCAGTACTTC.

In regard to this clonotype: Germline and junction disagree at one end, which may indicate a read error. V and J are TRBV12-3 or TRBV12-4 and TRBJ2-1; tentatively, D is TRBD1 or TRBD2 (5 bases each). CDR3 length: 15 residues. CDR3 bases: TGTGCCGGCAGCCCCCGGGACCCAACCTACAATGAGCAGTTCTTC. It codes for CAGSPRDPTYNEQFF.

V and J are TRBV7-8 and TRBJ2-7, with 10 nucleotides matching TRBD2. This CDR3 has 15 amino acids. V lost 1 base, J lost 6 bases, and 6 bases stayed unmatched. CDR1 is SGHVS and CDR2 is FQNEAQ in the germline V gene. CDR3 in DNA: TGTGCCAGCAGCTTAGGGTTGAGCGGGAGGGTCGAGCAGTACTTC. Encoded protein: CASSLGLSGRVEQYF.

The DNA of the CDR3 is TGTGCCAGCAGTTACTCGATCGGGAGGAGCGACAATGAGCAGTTCTTC. This gives the protein CASSYSIGRSDNEQFF. The chain carries TRBV6-5 and TRBJ2-1; 7 bases match TRBD2. Germline CDR1 reads MNHEY; CDR2 reads SVGAGI. The CDR3 sequence is 16 residues long. With V trimmed by 0 bases and J by 5 bases, 7 bases remained unmatched.

The sample holds a few counts of this clonotype. The chain combines TRBV12-3 or TRBV12-4 with TRBJ1-2; 7 bases match TRBD1. The length of the CDR3 is 14 residues. Trimming cost V 6 bases and J 2 bases; bases outside gene matches: 6. The CDR3 sequence: CASRRSTGNYGYTF. DNA of the CDR3: TGTGCCAGCAGACGGTCGACAGGGAACTATGGCTACACCTTC.

This chain connects TRBV18 to TRBJ2-1; 7 nucleotides line up with TRBD2. V shed 3 bases and J 6 bases; nucleotides not matched to a gene: 5. Germline CDR1 KGHSH, CDR2 LQKENI. The CDR3 is made up of 14 amino acids. Here the CDR3 reads CASSPLRESNEQFF. Here the CDR3 DNA reads TGTGCCAGCTCACCCCTGCGGGAGAGCAATGAGCAGTTCTTC.

The V gene is TRBV18, the J gene TRBJ2-1, with D uncertain. The CDR3 loop spans 15 amino acids. V lost 3 bases, J lost 5 bases, and 14 bases lay in between. Germline V gene sequence: CDR1 KGHSH, CDR2 LQKENI. The DNA for the CDR3 is TGTGCCAGCTCACCGCCCGCCCCAGTCGACAATGAGCAGTTCTTC. Amino acids: CASSPPAPVDNEQFF.

The CDR3 bases are TGCAGTGCTAGAGGCCGCGGGGTTCCCTACGAGCAGTACTTC. Amino acids: CSARGRGVPYEQYF. The chain has TRBV20-1 and TRBJ2-7; a possible D gene is TRBD2 (6 bases). Germline V CDR1 and CDR2: DFQATT, SNEGSKA (reference sequence). V was clipped by 1 base and J by 2 bases, with 12 bases between them. The CDR3 is 14 amino acids.

The sample holds a few counts of this clonotype. The V and J genes are TRBV20-1 and TRBJ1-5; 10 bases match TRBD1. The CDR3 sequence is 16 residues long. Unmatched junction bases numbered 9, after V lost 5 bases and J lost 2 bases. Germline V gene sequence: CDR1 DFQATT, CDR2 SNEGSKA (reference sequence). The CDR3: CSAARQGARGNQPQHF. In DNA form, the CDR3 reads TGCAGTGCTGCCCGACAGGGGGCGAGGGGCAATCAGCCCCAGCATTTT.

This clonotype occurred once. The chain recombines TRBV12-5 with TRBJ2-3; no definite D call. V lost 4 bases, J lost 6 bases, and 8 bases lay in between. The CDR3 is made up of 12 amino acids. Germline V CDR1 and CDR2: LGHNT, FRNRAP. CDR3 protein: CASGSPGDTQYF. The CDR3 coding sequence is TGTGCTAGTGGTTCCCCGGGTGATACGCAGTATTTT.

This clonotype was counted between two and nine times. The chain is built from TRBV7-8 and TRBJ2-7; D may be TRBD2 (5 bases). The CDR3 contains 14 residues. Germline V gene data show CDR1 as SGHVS and CDR2 as FQNEAQ. V lost 1 base and J 7 bases, leaving 14 bases between the germline ends. The CDR3 DNA reads as TGTGCCAGCAGCTTAGGTTCAGCGGTTCGGGAGCAGTACTTC. Its protein product is CASSLGSAVREQYF.

The chain joins TRBV9 to TRBJ2-1, with 9 bases that match TRBD1. The J call may be mistaken, given a closer DNA end match to TRBJ2-7. The germline V gene has CDR1 SGDLS and CDR2 YYNGEE. This CDR3 contains 16 residues. This chain's CDR3 is CASSGGTGLSYNEQYF. As DNA, the CDR3 is TGTGCCAGCAGCGGAGGGACAGGGCTGTCCTACAATGAGCAGTACTTC.

The chain carries TRBV7-9 and TRBJ2-4; D possibly uses TRBD1 or TRBD2 (5 bases each). CDR1 is SEHNR, CDR2 FQNEAQ, per germline (reference sequence). The CDR3 totals 15 residues. V gave up 4 bases and J gave up 8 bases, with 18 bases separating them. The CDR3 DNA reads TGTGCCAGCAGCTCTGGGACGTCCGAGAGACACATTCAGTACTTC. Protein: CASSSGTSERHIQYF.

This chain connects TRBV20-1 to TRBJ2-1; unclear D gene. Germline-derived CDR1 and CDR2 are DFQATT and SNEGSKA (reference sequence). V was pared by 3 bases and J by 8 bases, with 11 bases between. The CDR3 runs 12 residues. CDR3 residues: CSASPGVDEQFF. CDR3 nucleotide sequence: TGCAGTGCTAGTCCTGGGGTCGATGAGCAGTTCTTC.

The chain couples TRBV5-1 to TRBJ2-1; D perhaps matches TRBD2 (6 bases). Trimming took 0 bases from V and 8 from J, leaving 15 bases between them. This CDR3 is 15 amino acids long. CDR1 and CDR2 from the germline V gene are SGHRS and YFSETQ. The CDR3 spells CASSLGSGGGDEQFF. The CDR3 nucleotides are TGCGCCAGCAGCTTGGGAAGCGGAGGAGGGGATGAGCAGTTCTTC. The full variable domain, its missing parts supplied by reference TRBV5-1 and TRBJ2-1, is KAGVTQTPRYLIKTRGQQVTLSCSPISGHRSVSWYQQTPGQGLQFLFEYFSETQRNKGNFPGRFSGRQFSNSRSEMNVSTLELGDSALYLCASSLGSGGGDEQFFGPGTRLTVL.

In regard to this clonotype: Relative to the germline gene, one junction end is altered; a read error may explain this. This chain links TRBV2 with TRBJ2-3; 7 bases are a match to TRBD2. Germline CDR1 and CDR2: SNHLY and FYNNEI. This CDR3 is 15 amino acids long. Here the CDR3 reads CASTEGRAIDRYAYF. Written as DNA, the CDR3 is TGTGCCAGCACTGAAGGGAGGGCCATTGACAGATACGCGTATTTT.